The clone carrying this TCR beta chain was counted at least ten times. Its specificity is not known. TCRdb recomputed calls from the 5' RACE reads with MiXCR, one row per CDR3 protein. The table has more than 20,000 distinct CDR3 sequences, 4.5% to 5% seen once; the top ten hold 15% to 20%. The entry originates in a study of early T cells in non-severe SARS-CoV-2 infection. Findings and limits, study-wide: VDJdb-based matching was biased toward anti-spike CD8 responses and missed private and CD4 specificities.

The CDR3 totals 12 residues. CDR1 is SQVTM, CDR2 ANQGSEA, per germline. Between the trimmed V and J ends, which lost 5 bases and 3 bases, there was a span of 10 bases. The chain is built from TRBV29-1 and TRBJ2-5; no firm D call. The sample comprised whole blood. This sequence was found in an adult who was a healthcare worker with PCR-confirmed SARS-CoV-2 infection or an uninfected control (not recorded which). CDR3 in amino acids: CSVWFREETQYF. In DNA, the CDR3 is TGCAGCGTTTGGTTTAGGGAAGAGACCCAGTACTTC.